These T cell receptor beta chains were read from a single sample in a study of cytomegalovirus exposure and HLA in healthy donors. Assay used: immunoSEQ multiplex PCR; TCRdb lists only in-frame clones, some missing. The top ten clones hold 3.5% to 4% of a sample with nearly 300,000 clones, 86% of them seen once. The sample taken for sequencing was PBMCs. Source of these receptors: a man aged 35 to 55 in good health and CMV-seropositive. Both conserved end residues are part of each CDR3. The D gene is left open where the match is weak. Clone size is stated in some rows and not others, as once, few, many or a class when expanded.

j_call,clone_size,v_call,d_call,cdr3_nt,cdr3_aa
TRBJ2-5,-,TRBV6-4,-,TGTGCCAGCAGTGACGGGGCAGTTGGTATCCAGTACTTC,CASSDGAVGIQYF
TRBJ2-7,-,TRBV27,TRBD1,TGTGCAGGCGGACAGGGGTCCGAGCAGTACTTC,CAGGQGSEQYF
TRBJ2-7,-,TRBV9,TRBD2,TGTGCCAGCAGCGCTCGGACTAGCGGGAATGGCGAGCAGTACTTC,CASSARTSGNGEQYF
TRBJ2-5,once,TRBV7-9,-,TGTGCCAGCAGTGAGGGCGTTCGGAGCGAGACCCAGTACTTC,CASSEGVRSETQYF
TRBJ2-3,-,TRBV9,TRBD2,TGTGCCAGCAGCGTAGGAGCGGTAGCGGGAGGGCTTGGCACAGATACGCAGTATTTT,CASSVGAVAGGLGTDTQYF
TRBJ2-2,-,TRBV7-8,-,TGTGCCAGCAGCTTATTGGTCAGACTTGAGAACACCGGGGAGCTGTTTTTT,CASSLLVRLENTGELFF
TRBJ2-2,-,TRBV2,-,TGTGCCAGCATTCCGGGACTCGGGGACACCGGGGAGCTGTTTTTT,CASIPGLGDTGELFF
TRBJ1-5,-,TRBV19,TRBD1,TGTGCCACCGTAGACAGGGGCAATCAGCCCCAGCATTTT,CATVDRGNQPQHF
TRBJ2-5,-,TRBV1,-,TGCACCAGCAGCCAAGATCCCTCACGACTAGCGGGAGGGCCCCAAGAGACCCAGTACTTC,CTSSQDPSRLAGGPQETQYF
TRBJ2-1,-,TRBV28,TRBD2,TGTGCCAGCAGTTCGGGACTAGCGGTCGAAAGTGATGAGCAGTTCTTC,CASSSGLAVESDEQFF
TRBJ1-1,-,TRBV19,-,TGTGCCAGTAGTACGCGACAGGAAATGAACACTGAAGCTTTCTTT,CASSTRQEMNTEAFF
TRBJ1-2,-,TRBV20-1,-,TGCAGTGCTAGACGGGGGGATGGCTACACCTTC,CSARRGDGYTF
TRBJ2-2,-,TRBV7-9,TRBD2,TGTGCCAGCAGCTTACCCTCTCGCGGGAGGGCAGACACCGGGGAGCTGTTTTTT,CASSLPSRGRADTGELFF
TRBJ2-5,once,TRBV5-1,-,TGCGCCAGCAGGGAGTTGGGGGCGAGGGAGACCCAGTACTTC,CASRELGARETQYF
TRBJ1-1,-,TRBV27,TRBD1,TGTGCCAGCAGTTCTCCCACCCCAGGACAGGCCCCTATAGCGGACACTGAAGCTTTCTTT,CASSSPTPGQAPIADTEAFF
TRBJ2-1,-,TRBV18,TRBD2,TGTGCCAGCTCACCACCGGGCTCCCTAGCGGGACACAATGAGCAGTTCTTC,CASSPPGSLAGHNEQFF
TRBJ2-7,-,TRBV18,TRBD1,TGTGCCAGCTCACCGACAGGGGGCGAGTCCTACGAGCAGTACTTC,CASSPTGGESYEQYF
TRBJ1-5,-,TRBV27,-,TGTGCCAGCAGTTTAGCAGGAAATAGCAATCAGCCCCAGCATTTT,CASSLAGNSNQPQHF
TRBJ2-1,-,TRBV18,TRBD1,TGTGCCAGCTCGCTAAACAGGGGCAGCTCCTACAATGAGCAGTTCTTC,CASSLNRGSSYNEQFF
TRBJ2-4,-,TRBV30,-,TGTGCCTGGACCCCGGGAGAACTAGCCAAAAACATTCAGTACTTC,CAWTPGELAKNIQYF
TRBJ1-2,-,TRBV6-5,-,TGTGCCAGCAGGAGGGCGGTCTATGGCTACACCTTC,CASRRAVYGYTF
TRBJ1-1,-,TRBV28,TRBD1,TGTGCCAGCAGCTCAGGGGGCTGGGACACTGAAGCTTTCTTT,CASSSGGWDTEAFF
TRBJ2-4,-,TRBV12-2,-,TGTGCAAGTCGCTTAGCGGGAGCGGGTACTCCTCTAGCCAAAAACATTCAGTACTTC,CASRLAGAGTPLAKNIQYF
TRBJ2-7,-,TRBV10-3,-,TGTGCCATCAGTGAGTCCCGGGAAAGACTGGGCGAGCAGTACTTC,CAISESRERLGEQYF
TRBJ1-1,-,TRBV6-5,-,TGTGCCAGCAGTTACCCGGGGGGGGACGGGAACACTGAAGCTTTCTTT,CASSYPGGDGNTEAFF
TRBJ2-1,-,TRBV7-2,TRBD1,TGTGCCAGCAGCTTCGGGACAGGGTATGGAGAGCAGTTCTTC,CASSFGTGYGEQFF
TRBJ2-3,-,TRBV10-1,-,TGCGCCAGCAGTGACGAGCGGGTCGGCACAGATACGCAGTATTTT,CASSDERVGTDTQYF
TRBJ2-1,-,TRBV7-9,-,TGTGCCAGCAGCCGGTCCCCCGACATCCAGCAGTTCTTC,CASSRSPDIQQFF
TRBJ1-1,-,TRBV7-2,TRBD1,TGTGCCAGCAGCGCCCGGGACAGGATATACACTGAAGCTTTCTTT,CASSARDRIYTEAFF
TRBJ2-3,-,TRBV7-2,-,TGTGCCAGTGTAGCGGAGACTAGCACAGATACGCAGTATTTT,CASVAETSTDTQYF
TRBJ1-3,-,TRBV19,-,TGTGCGACGCGGGGTACTGGAAACACCATATATTTT,CATRGTGNTIYF
TRBJ1-2,-,TRBV5-4,TRBD1,TGTGCCAGCAGCTACACCCAGGGGGAGGCGAGGAATGGCTACACCTTC,CASSYTQGEARNGYTF
TRBJ2-7,-,TRBV7-2,TRBD2,TGTGCCAGCAGCCCTACTAGCGGGAGTCTTTACGAGCAGTACTTC,CASSPTSGSLYEQYF
TRBJ2-5,-,TRBV7-2,-,TGTGCCAGCAGCCCACAAGAGACCCAGTACTTC,CASSPQETQYF
TRBJ2-1,-,TRBV19,TRBD2,TGTGCCAGTATGGGGGTTAGCGGGAGGCCCTACAATGAGCAGTTCTTC,CASMGVSGRPYNEQFF
TRBJ2-2,-,TRBV9,TRBD1,TGTGCCAGCAGCGTAGCCCTCGCGGGACAGGGGGCCGGGGAGCTGTTTTTT,CASSVALAGQGAGELFF
TRBJ2-7,-,TRBV27,TRBD1,TGTGCCAGCAGTTTCTTGGACAGGGGACTCTACGAGCAGTACTTC,CASSFLDRGLYEQYF
TRBJ2-7,-,TRBV5-1,-,TGCGCCAGCAGCCTAGACCTCTCCGAGCAGTACTTC,CASSLDLSEQYF
TRBJ1-4,-,TRBV9,-,TGTGCCAGCAGCGGGAACTCAGGGTTTTCCGGTGGAGAAAAACTGTTTTTT,CASSGNSGFSGGEKLFF
TRBJ2-7,-,TRBV19,-,TGTGCCAGTAGTACCCCCCGAGTGCGGGACGGGAGCGAGCAGTACTTC,CASSTPRVRDGSEQYF
TRBJ1-4,-,TRBV6-1,-,TGTGCCAGCAGTGCCTCCTTGGGGGGAGCTAATGAAAAACTGTTTTTT,CASSASLGGANEKLFF
TRBJ2-1,-,TRBV2,TRBD2,TGTGCCAGCAGCATACTAGCGGGGAACTACAATGAGCAGTTCTTC,CASSILAGNYNEQFF
TRBJ1-5,-,TRBV2,-,TGTGCCAGCAGTGCCTCGCAGGGGACGGGACAGCCCCAGCATTTT,CASSASQGTGQPQHF
TRBJ1-1,-,TRBV30,-,TGTGCCTGGATGTTTAGTGGGAGGAACACTGAAGCTTTCTTT,CAWMFSGRNTEAFF
TRBJ2-3,-,TRBV15,-,TGTGCCACCAGCAGAGAGGGCAGGGGGCGACGCGCTAGCGGGAATACAGATACGCAGTATTTT,CATSREGRGRRASGNTDTQYF
TRBJ1-1,-,TRBV18,-,TGTGCCAGCTCACCCTTGTCGGACAGCATGAACACTGAAGCTTTCTTT,CASSPLSDSMNTEAFF
TRBJ2-7,-,TRBV6-1,TRBD2,TGTGCCAGCAGTGAAGCGCTAGCGGGAAACTACGAGCAGTACTTC,CASSEALAGNYEQYF